The TCR beta chain described here comes from a study of T-cell reconstitution after alpha-beta-depleted transplantation in children (dated by TCRdb to the mid-2010s). Describing the broader study: Using TCR repertoire profiling, the study followed T-cell immune reconstitution in a quantitative way in children after TCRalphabeta/CD19-depleted allogeneic hematopoietic cell transplantation. Broad study findings and their caveats: The apparently early alphabetaT-cell count recovery about two months after transplant was reportedly dependent on only several hundred rapidly expanded clones derived from non-depleted graft cells. Over subsequent months, a decline in hyperexpanded clone frequencies was noted, and after one year, T-cell counts and TCRbeta diversity were mostly ascribed to newly produced T cells. In some patients, the high TCRbeta diversity seen at day 60 was put down to recipient T cells and intrathymic progenitors that had survived conditioning.

Library preparation used PCR. TCRdb names Illumina HiSeq 2500 as the instrument used. TCR library preparation used molecular barcoding, with unique molecular identifiers applied to normalize quantification of the TCRbeta repertoire. Starting from the raw public reads, TCRdb applied fastp trimming at Q25, assembled clones with MiXCR and retained in-frame beta chains. Under each unique CDR3 protein, matching rows form one entry showing the most common genes and DNA. Counted in this sample were about 870,000 distinct CDR3 sequences; around 17% of them appeared once. Just under 5% of the sample goes to the ten largest clones. In this sample, this clonotype turned up a few times. Its antigen has not been determined. Base qualities are missing; no much larger clone stands one base away. Via the germline V gene, CDR1 is SGHDT and CDR2 YYEEEE. Trimming removed 9 bases from V and 6 bases from J; the gene matches leave 10 bases unexplained. Including the terminal cysteine and phenylalanine, the CDR3 comprises 14 residues. Of all the DNA, just the CDR3 is kept, 42 bases in frame from base 1.

The treatment or condition label, as the study defines it: allogeneic hematopoietic cell transplantation with graft depleted of TCRalphabeta T cells and CD19 B cells. The transplant recipients were children given TCRalphabeta/CD19-depleted allogeneic hematopoietic cell grafts. The chain is made from TRBV5-6 and TRBJ2-1; the central 9 bases match TRBD2. Sample: PBMCs, mostly from graft donor cells, taken 360 days after TCRalphabeta/CD19-depleted stem cell transplant. This TCR was recovered from a male patient between 10 and 17 years old who had a stem cell transplant for acute lymphoblastic leukemia, so the T cells may come from the graft donor. The CDR3: CANPGTSMSNEQFF. The DNA sequence is as follows: TGTGCCAACCCCGGGACTAGCATGTCCAATGAGCAGTTCTTC.